This T cell receptor beta chain was captured by sequencing in a study of blood T cell repertoires in COVID-19 (dated by TCRdb to 2020 to 2021). Concerning the study at large: Samples from collaborators originated in the United States, Italy and Spain and spanned both the acute and convalescent phases of COVID-19. Where available, HLA class I and class II types were obtained from metadata supplied by the sample provider rather than from assay-based typing. Subjects who had been exposed to COVID-19, were actively infected with it, or had recovered from it provided the deeply sampled blood TCRbeta repertoires that made up the dataset. The prospective study material was composed of cDNA or gDNA derived from T cells, B-cell-depleted T cells, or PBMCs. A freely available public database, intended as a resource for researchers studying the immune response to SARS-CoV-2, is where the repertoires were released. A de-identified subject ID, COVID-19 status, age in years and sex were almost always included in the sample metadata. Samples came from the ongoing ImmuneRACE study (first 160 participants) plus 1,254 subjects from 6 global collaborators. What the study reported, not specific to this receptor: Clinical and demographic metadata were provided uncurated, with the amount varying by source and participant.

Reading the germline V gene gives CDR1 SQVTM and CDR2 ANQGSEA. From the cysteine up to the phenylalanine, the CDR3 has a length of 13 residues. Only the CDR3 DNA stays, 39 bases, in frame from base 1. Ends trimmed: V by 7 bases, J by 4 bases; bases unmatched to a gene: 1. Each collaborating institution followed its own protocols to collect whole blood in K2EDTA tubes. For TCRbeta analysis, collaborator samples were shipped as frozen whole blood, as isolated PBMCs, or as DNA extracted from either sample type. TCRbeta CDR3 regions were amplified from genomic DNA using the immunoSEQ Assay, a bias-controlled multiplex PCR. The original pipeline was this. Nucleated cell counts per sample were estimated from amplification of reference gene primers within the assay. To quantify the absolute abundance of each unique TCRbeta CDR3 rearrangement, sequence reads were collapsed and filtered. For each sample, productive Simpson clonality was calculated as the square root of Simpson's diversity index over productive rearrangements. Held by TCRdb, this immuneACCESS table contains in-frame sequences only and omits some clones. Under half of the omission traces to an unresolved V gene where checked; the cause of the rest is unknown. V and J calls and clone size are as listed in that table; D and trimming were resolved from the DNA. This sample gives approximately 71,000 clones in total; 90% of them show up just once. The ten largest clones represent around 5% of the sample.

With regard to this clone: What this receptor recognizes is not known. Nothing much larger sits one base from this clone, and base qualities are not available.

The chain is made from TRBV29-1 and TRBJ2-3; a stretch of 14 junction bases matches TRBD2. The sequencing sample was made of peripheral blood. The receptor comes from a young woman with acute or convalescent COVID-19. CDR3 protein: CSGTSGRSDTQYF. The sequence in DNA is TGCAGCGGGACTAGCGGGAGGTCAGATACGCAGTATTTT.